This entry concerns a single T cell receptor (beta chain). The data originate from a study of follicular helper T cells after annual influenza vaccination. The CDR3 runs 15 residues. V lost 5 bases to trimming and J lost 6 bases; unmatched junction nucleotides: 7. Germline CDR1 is SGHTA and CDR2 is FQGTGA. Time point specified: 2014-2015 season, 7 days after vaccination. Sequencing of TCRB used Survey level resolution. Only in-frame clones appear in the TCRdb table, and some are missing; sequencing was by immunoSEQ multiplex PCR. Of 15,000 or so clones in the sample, 70% to 85% were seen once. The sample here was CXCR5+ CD38- circulating T follicular helper cells from blood, taken 7 days after influenza vaccination. Subset here: circulating Tfh, non-naive CD4+CXCR5+PD-1+ (ICOS+CD38+ or ICOS-CD38-). The sequence came from an adult who received the influenza vaccine. The chain couples TRBV7-3 to TRBJ2-1, with 10 bases aligning to TRBD2. CDR3 sequence (DNA): TGTGCCAGCAGCACGGGACTAGCGCAAATCAATGAGCAGTTCTTC. As protein: CASSTGLAQINEQFF.